The 30 T cell receptor beta chains listed next were all sequenced from one sample in a study of CD8 T cell repertoires and HIV-1 epitope variants. These receptors' targets are unknown. Assay: immunoSEQ multiplex PCR; the TCRdb copy retains only in-frame clones and omits some. Of over 1,500 clones in the sample, under 85% were seen once. The sample consisted of cultured CD8+ T cells derived from PBMCs. These receptors all stem from a male donor with HIV.

V is TRBV4-3 and J is TRBJ2-1; 7 nucleotides match TRBD1. This CDR3 is built from 14 residues. Germline CDR1 reads LGHNA; CDR2 reads YSLEER. The trim removed 0 bases at V and 7 bases at J, leaving 3 bases unmatched. CDR3 sequence (DNA): TGCGCCAGCAGCCAAGATGAGGGGGCGAATGAGCAGTTCTTC. It translates to CASSQDEGANEQFF.

The chain uses TRBV19 and TRBJ2-7; D is unresolved. The germline gives CDR1 LNHDA, CDR2 SQIVND (reference sequence). Trimming pared 5 bases from V and 0 bases from J, leaving 11 bases between. The length of the CDR3 is 14 residues. CDR3 coding DNA: TGTGCCAGTAGTTCGCAGGCGAGCTCCTACGAGCAGTACTTC. As protein: CASSSQASSYEQYF.

This clone came up a few times. The chain links TRBV7-9 to TRBJ2-3; D remains unclear. This CDR3 is built from 11 residues. Germline V lookup: CDR1 SEHNR, CDR2 FQNEAQ (reference sequence). Trimming took off 1 base at V and 5 bases at J, with 1 base between the two ends. CDR3 amino acids: CASSLVDTQYF. In DNA, the CDR3 is TGTGCCAGCAGCTTAGTAGATACGCAGTATTTT.

This sequence joins TRBV2 and TRBJ1-2; weak D call: TRBD1 (5 bases). This CDR3 region has 12 residues. In germline, CDR1 is SNHLY, CDR2 FYNNEI. V dropped 3 bases and J dropped 7 bases, with 9 bases sitting between them. CDR3 amino acids: CASSDQGSGYTF. The CDR3 DNA reads as TGTGCCAGCAGTGATCAGGGCTCTGGCTACACCTTC. Looking up the rest from reference TRBV2 and TRBJ1-2 gives the full variable domain: EPEVTQTPSHQVTQMGQEVILRCVPISNHLYFYWYRQILGQKVEFLVSFYNNEISEKSEIFDDQFSVERPDGSNFTLKIRSTKLEDSAMYFCASSDQGSGYTFGSGTRLTVV.

Comments on this clone: The junction does not match germline at one end; this may be a read error. This CDR3 is also generated by other DNA sequences in the sample. The genes are TRBV13 and TRBJ2-5; the D is unclear. Germline V gene lookup returns CDR1 PRHDT and CDR2 FYEKMQ (reference sequence). The length of the CDR3 is 14 residues. CDR3 bases: TGTGCCAGCAGCTTAGGCCAGCTCCAAGAGACTCAGTACTTC. This encodes CASSLGQLQETQYF.

This sequence joins TRBV18 and TRBJ1-1, with unresolved D. The length of the CDR3 is 12 residues. The V gene's germline CDR1 is KGHSH and CDR2 LQKENI. The V and J ends lost 6 bases and 11 bases respectively, with 16 bases between them. CDR3 loop: CASSPGRLEAFF. The CDR3 nucleotides read TGTGCCAGCTCCCCTGGTCGACTTGAGGCTTTCTTT.

The chain couples TRBV4-1 to TRBJ1-5, with a weak D call TRBD1 (6 bases). CDR1 and CDR2 (germline): MGHRA, YSYEKL. Trimming left V 1 base short and J 6 bases short, with 13 bases between. The CDR3 totals 15 residues. The CDR3 sequence is CASSQVHRAGQPQHF. The CDR3 nucleotides read TGCGCCAGCAGCCAAGTTCACAGGGCCGGTCAGCCCCAGCATTTT.

This clone has more than one count but fewer than ten. The chain links TRBV6-5 to TRBJ1-5, with 8 bases lining up with TRBD1. The CDR3 runs to 14 residues. Per the germline V gene, CDR1 is MNHEY and CDR2 is SVGAGI. V gave up 6 bases and J gave up 7 bases; unmatched junction bases: 8. Here the CDR3 reads CASRSGQGKQPQHF. The CDR3 region has the DNA TGTGCCAGCAGATCCGGACAGGGAAAACAGCCCCAGCATTTT.

This chain uses TRBV19 with TRBJ2-1; 9 bases map to TRBD2. V shed 2 bases, J shed 4 bases, and the junction held 3 bases outside the gene matches. Germline lookup yields CDR1 LNHDA and CDR2 SQIVND (reference sequence). CDR3 length: 15 residues. The CDR3 region has the DNA TGTGCCAGTAGTATAAGCGGGGGGCGATACAATGAGCAGTTCTTC. It encodes CASSISGGRYNEQFF.

This clone was picked up a small number of times. The CDR3 protein is CASSPQSRQGGETQYF. The CDR3 DNA is TGTGCCAGCTCACCCCAATCACGGCAGGGCGGAGAGACCCAGTACTTC. This chain joins TRBV18 and TRBJ2-5, with D tentatively TRBD1 (5 bases). Germline CDR1 is KGHSH and CDR2 is LQKENI. The V end lost 3 bases, the J end lost 4 bases, and 18 bases lay between the germline ends. The CDR3 has 16 amino acids.

This rearrangement joins TRBV27 to TRBJ2-2; the match to TRBD2 covers 9 bases. The germline V gene has CDR1 MNHEY and CDR2 SMNVEV (reference sequence). There are 15 residues in the CDR3. V was clipped by 6 bases and J by 5 bases; unmatched bases: 7. The CDR3 region is CASSDKAGGTGELFF. The CDR3 region has the DNA TGTGCCAGCAGCGACAAAGCGGGGGGAACCGGGGAGCTGTTTTTT.

The chain couples TRBV10-3 to TRBJ2-7, with D perhaps TRBD2 (7 bases). Between the trimmed V and J ends, which lost 4 bases and 9 bases, there was a span of 25 bases. In germline, CDR1 is ENHRY, CDR2 SYGVKD. The CDR3 length is 16 residues. In nucleotides, the CDR3 is TGTGCCATCAGTGGGGGGGAGGGACACGCTGAACTAGGGCAGTACTTC. Protein product: CAISGGEGHAELGQYF.

The genes are TRBV7-6 and TRBJ1-1; D unclear. The CDR3 length is 13 residues. With 5 bases removed from V and 4 bases from J, the gap between germline ends came to 11 bases. Germline V CDR1 and CDR2: SGHVS, FNYEAQ. The CDR3 protein is CASSRARFTEAFF. CDR3 in DNA: TGTGCCAGCAGCCGCGCGCGTTTCACTGAAGCTTTCTTT.

The rearrangement links TRBV6-5 to TRBJ2-1; D remains unclear. CDR3 length: 16 residues. Germline lookup yields CDR1 MNHEY and CDR2 SVGAGI. The ends were cut back, 0 bases at V and 5 bases at J, with 14 bases in the middle. CDR3 in amino acids: CASSYSTSVSHNEQFF. The CDR3 DNA follows: TGTGCCAGCAGTTACTCGACAAGCGTTAGCCACAATGAGCAGTTCTTC.

CDR3: CASSPGAITYEQYF. The CDR3, as DNA: TGTGCCAGCAGCCCCGGGGCGATTACCTACGAGCAGTACTTC. The gene calls are TRBV6-6 and TRBJ2-7, with D perhaps assigned TRBD1 or TRBD2 (5 bases each). This CDR3 has 14 residues. Trimming cost V 6 bases and J 2 bases, with 14 bases left between them. Per the germline V gene, CDR1 is MNHNY and CDR2 is SVGAGI (reference sequence).

V is TRBV28 and J is TRBJ2-3, with TRBD1 matching 8 bases. Germline V lookup: CDR1 MDHEN, CDR2 SYDVKM. There are 17 residues in the CDR3. The junction had 10 bases not matched to a gene; V was cut back by 1 base and J by 4 bases. The DNA for the CDR3 is TGTGCCAGCAGTTTATTTGCAGGGGGCGAGCTTGCAGATACGCAGTATTTT. Its protein product is CASSLFAGGELADTQYF.

This chain links TRBV27 with TRBJ2-7; D may be TRBD2 (5 bases). Per germline, CDR1 MNHEY and CDR2 SMNVEV (reference sequence). V gave up 2 bases and J gave up 3 bases, with 11 bases separating them. CDR3 size: 14 residues. CDR3 region: CASSLAGVNYEQYF. The CDR3 bases are TGTGCCAGCAGTTTAGCGGGTGTTAACTACGAGCAGTACTTC.

This clone was recorded only once. V gene TRBV7-9 combines with J gene TRBJ1-1; no firm D call. The V and J ends lost 7 bases and 1 base respectively, with 10 bases between them. Per the germline V gene, CDR1 is SEHNR and CDR2 is FQNEAQ (reference sequence). The CDR3 totals 13 residues. CDR3 region: CASTAEANTEAFF. DNA of the CDR3: TGTGCCAGCACCGCGGAGGCGAACACTGAAGCTTTCTTT.

For the CDR3, the DNA is TGTGCCAGCAAGATGACTAGCGGGTACAATGAGCAGTTCTTC. The encoded protein is CASKMTSGYNEQFF. V usage is TRBV2 and J usage is TRBJ2-1, with TRBD2 matching over 10 bases. Germline V gives CDR1 SNHLY, CDR2 FYNNEI. J gave up 4 bases and V 7 bases, and 4 bases lay outside the gene matches. The CDR3 contains 14 residues.

This clone was found once. The chain has TRBV6-6 and TRBJ2-5, with 12 bases fitting TRBD2. The trim removed 3 bases at V and 7 bases at J, leaving 9 bases unmatched. The germline V gene encodes CDR1 MNHNY and CDR2 SVGAGI (reference sequence). The CDR3 is made up of 16 amino acids. This CDR3 reads CASSYLAGGDKRTQYF. The CDR3 DNA sequence: TGTGCCAGCAGTTATCTAGCGGGGGGGGACAAAAGGACCCAGTACTTC.

V gene TRBV2 combines with J gene TRBJ2-1; D not resolved. The length of the CDR3 is 15 residues. Looked up from germline, CDR1 is SNHLY and CDR2 is FYNNEI. V lost 4 bases and J lost 2, with 12 bases in between. CDR3 sequence reads: CASSAGPTPYNEQFF. CDR3 DNA: TGTGCCAGCAGTGCTGGGCCAACGCCCTACAATGAGCAGTTCTTC.

This clone was recorded only once. The V and J genes are TRBV19 and TRBJ2-1, with D unresolved. Germline values: CDR1 LNHDA, CDR2 SQIVND (reference sequence). This CDR3 spans 13 amino acids. The V and J ends lost 3 bases and 5 bases respectively, with 8 bases between them. In DNA, the CDR3 is TGTGCCAGTAGTATTATGTCCGACAATGAGCAGTTCTTC. Translated: CASSIMSDNEQFF.

This clone was observed a handful of times. The chain employs TRBV28 and TRBJ1-2, with unresolved D. Deletions cut 5 bases from V and 1 base from J, with 17 bases between. The CDR3 is 16 amino acids. In germline, CDR1 is MDHEN, CDR2 SYDVKM. The DNA for the CDR3 is TGTGCCAGCAGTCTCATGCCCCTGGACTATAACTATGGCTACACCTTC. This codes for CASSLMPLDYNYGYTF.

This chain joins TRBV28 and TRBJ1-4; D not certain. This CDR3 spans 17 amino acids. The V gene's germline CDR1 is MDHEN and CDR2 SYDVKM. Trimming stripped 2 bases from V and 0 bases from J, with 13 bases between. The CDR3 region has the DNA TGTGCCAGCAGTTTAGGTCCAGAAGGGCCAACTAATGAAAAACTGTTTTTT. Amino acid sequence: CASSLGPEGPTNEKLFF.

This rearrangement joins TRBV6-1 to TRBJ2-7; D unclear. Germline CDR1 is MNHNS and CDR2 is SASEGT. This CDR3 region has 12 residues. Trimming stripped 5 bases from V and 4 bases from J, with 9 bases between. Here the CDR3 reads CASSPTDYEQYF. CDR3 in DNA: TGTGCCAGCAGTCCGACTGATTACGAGCAGTACTTC.

Only one count was recorded for this clone. Written as DNA, the CDR3 is TGTGCCAGCAGCGATGGGGGAGGGGATCAGGGTAGAGGCTACACCTTC. Protein sequence: CASSDGGGDQGRGYTF. V usage is TRBV7-3 and J usage is TRBJ1-2; a possible D gene is TRBD1 (5 bases). This CDR3 comprises 16 residues. Trimming removed 5 bases at V and 8 bases at J, with 24 bases between. Looked up from germline, CDR1 is SGHTA and CDR2 is FQGTGA.

The CDR3 sequence: CASSLGVQLGYTF. CDR3 coding DNA: TGTGCCAGCAGTCTGGGGGTACAGCTTGGCTACACCTTC. The chain is built from TRBV5-4 and TRBJ1-2; the D gene is possibly TRBD1 (5 bases). V lost 5 bases to trimming and J lost 7 bases, with 15 bases between them. Germline values: CDR1 SGHNT, CDR2 YYREEE (reference sequence). The CDR3 covers 13 residues.

This chain joins TRBV7-7 and TRBJ2-1; D gene ambiguous. This CDR3 has 15 amino acids. V was pared by 1 base and J by 0 bases, with 7 bases between. Germline V gives CDR1 SSHAT, CDR2 FNYEAQ (reference sequence). The CDR3 nucleotides read TGTGCCAGCAGCTTAGATATGAGCTCCTACAATGAGCAGTTCTTC. This translates into CASSLDMSSYNEQFF.

The chain combines TRBV5-1 with TRBJ2-7; D call uncertain. This CDR3 has 15 amino acids. The germline V gene encodes CDR1 SGHRS and CDR2 YFSETQ. Trimming left V 4 bases short and J 0 bases short, with 14 bases between. This CDR3 is CASSDSRAGSYEQYF. The DNA for the CDR3 is TGCGCCAGCAGCGACTCACGCGCAGGCTCCTACGAGCAGTACTTC.

This CDR3 reads CASSLGAQETQYF. As DNA, the CDR3 is TGTGCCAGCAGCTTGGGGGCCCAAGAGACCCAGTACTTC. The chain combines TRBV5-6 with TRBJ2-5; no clear D gene. Per the germline V gene, CDR1 is SGHDT and CDR2 is YYEEEE. Trimming removed 0 bases from V and 1 base from J, with 4 bases in between. This CDR3 has 13 residues.